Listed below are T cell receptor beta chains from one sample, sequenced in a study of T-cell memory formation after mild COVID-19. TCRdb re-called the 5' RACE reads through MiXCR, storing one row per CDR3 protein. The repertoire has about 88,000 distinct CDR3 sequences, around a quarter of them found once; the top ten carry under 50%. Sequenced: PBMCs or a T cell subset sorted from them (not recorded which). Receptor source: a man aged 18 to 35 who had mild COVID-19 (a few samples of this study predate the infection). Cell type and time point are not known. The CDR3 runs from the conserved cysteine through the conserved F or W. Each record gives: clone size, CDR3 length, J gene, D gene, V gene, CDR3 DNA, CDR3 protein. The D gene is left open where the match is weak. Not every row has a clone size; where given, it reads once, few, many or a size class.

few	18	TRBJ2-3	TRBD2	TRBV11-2	TGTGCCAGCAGCTTATGGGCCGCGGGGGGGTGGAGCACAGATACGCAGTATTTT	CASSLWAAGGWSTDTQYF
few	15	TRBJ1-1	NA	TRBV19	TGTGCCAGTACGAAACTTCAGGGCAGGGATGCTGAAGCTTTCTTT	CASTKLQGRDAEAFF
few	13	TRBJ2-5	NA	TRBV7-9	TGTGCCAGCAGCAAACTAGCAGAAGAGACCCAGTACTTC	CASSKLAEETQYF
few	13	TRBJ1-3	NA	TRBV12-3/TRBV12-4	TGTGCCAGCAGAAGGGGTTCTGGAAACACCATATATTTT	CASRRGSGNTIYF
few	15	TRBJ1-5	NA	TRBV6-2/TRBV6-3	TGTGCCAGCAGTCCTAACCTCAGAGGGTACCAGCCCCAGCATTTT	CASSPNLRGYQPQHF
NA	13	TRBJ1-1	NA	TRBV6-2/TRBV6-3	TGTGCCAGCAGAGATTGGGGAACTACTGAAGCTTTCTTT	CASRDWGTTEAFF
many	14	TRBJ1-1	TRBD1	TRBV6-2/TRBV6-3	TGTGCCAGCAGTTGGGACAGGGGAACAAATGAAGCTTTCTTT	CASSWDRGTNEAFF
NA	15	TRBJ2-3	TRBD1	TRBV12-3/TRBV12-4	TGTGCCAGCAGTTTAGTAGGACAGGCCACAGATACGCAGTATTTT	CASSLVGQATDTQYF
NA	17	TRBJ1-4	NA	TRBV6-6	TGTGCCAGCAGTTACTCTCCTGGTACGGCCCTTGAAGAAAAACTGTTTTTT	CASSYSPGTALEEKLFF
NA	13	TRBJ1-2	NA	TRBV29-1	TGCAGCGCAGCAGGGGCTCTCGACTATGGCTACACCTTC	CSAAGALDYGYTF
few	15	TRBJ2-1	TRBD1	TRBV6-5	TGTGCCAGCAGTTACGGGACAGGGGTCCACAATGAGCAGTTCTTC	CASSYGTGVHNEQFF
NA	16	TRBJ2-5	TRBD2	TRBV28	TGTGCCAGCAGACCCGGGACTAGCGGGGGGTTGGAGACCCAGTACTTC	CASRPGTSGGLETQYF
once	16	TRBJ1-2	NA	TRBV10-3	TGTGCCATCAGTGAGCCCGTCAGGGATTCTAACTATGGCTACACCTTC	CAISEPVRDSNYGYTF
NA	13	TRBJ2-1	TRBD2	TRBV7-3	TGTGCCAGCAGCAGCGGGGGGGACAATGAGCAGTTCTTC	CASSSGGDNEQFF
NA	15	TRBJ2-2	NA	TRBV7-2	TGTGCCAGCAGCTTAGCCTCTGGAGGGGAAAGAGAGCTGTTTTTT	CASSLASGGERELFF
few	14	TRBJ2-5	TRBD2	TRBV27	TGTGCCAGCAGTTTTGTGGGGGGGCAAGAGACCCAGTACTTC	CASSFVGGQETQYF
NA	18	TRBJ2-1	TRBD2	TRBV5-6	TGTGCCAGCAGCTTGGATCTAGCGGGGGTAGGGCGACTCAATGAGCAGTTCTTC	CASSLDLAGVGRLNEQFF
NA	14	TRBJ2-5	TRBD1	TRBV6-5	TGTGCCAGCAGCACCGGGACAGCACAAGAGACCCAGTACTTC	CASSTGTAQETQYF
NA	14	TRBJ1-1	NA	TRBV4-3	TGCGCCAGCAGCCAGGGGCAGGCGGTCACTGAAGCTTTCTTT	CASSQGQAVTEAFF
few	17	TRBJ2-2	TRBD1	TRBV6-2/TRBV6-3	TGTGCCAGCAGTTCCAACCAGGGGGTTCTTTACACCGGGGAGCTGTTTTTT	CASSSNQGVLYTGELFF
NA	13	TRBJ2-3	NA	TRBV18	TGTGCCAGCTCACTCATTGGTACAGATACGCAGTATTTT	CASSLIGTDTQYF
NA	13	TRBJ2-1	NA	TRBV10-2	TGCGCCAGCAGTAAGGACCCCTACAATGAGCAGTTCTTC	CASSKDPYNEQFF
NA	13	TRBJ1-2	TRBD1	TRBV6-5	TGTGCCAGCACCCGAGGGACAGGGGATGGCTACACCTTC	CASTRGTGDGYTF
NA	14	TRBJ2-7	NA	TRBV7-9	TGTGCCAGCAGCCCGATCCGGGTGCCATACGAGCAGTACTTC	CASSPIRVPYEQYF
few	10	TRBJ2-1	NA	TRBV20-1	TGTGGGGCAGGGCATCGGGAGCAGTTCTTC	CGAGHREQFF
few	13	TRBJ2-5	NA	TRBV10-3	TGTGCCATCAGGCCAGGGGACCAAGAGACCCAGTACTTC	CAIRPGDQETQYF
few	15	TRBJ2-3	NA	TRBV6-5	TGTGCCAGCAGCAAAACTACCGGGGAAAGAGATACGCAGTATTTT	CASSKTTGERDTQYF
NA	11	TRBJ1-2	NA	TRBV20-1	TGCAGTGCTAGAAGCCTCTATGGCTACACCTTC	CSARSLYGYTF